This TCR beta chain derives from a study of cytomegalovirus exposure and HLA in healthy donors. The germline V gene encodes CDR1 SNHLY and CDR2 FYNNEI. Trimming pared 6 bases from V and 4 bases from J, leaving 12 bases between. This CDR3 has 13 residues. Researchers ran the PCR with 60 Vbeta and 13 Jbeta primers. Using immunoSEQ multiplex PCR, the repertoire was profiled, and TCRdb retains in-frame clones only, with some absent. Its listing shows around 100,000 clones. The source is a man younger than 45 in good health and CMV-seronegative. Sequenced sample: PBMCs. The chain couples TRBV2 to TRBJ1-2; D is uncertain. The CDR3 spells CASSRVTGYGYTF. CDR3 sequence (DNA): TGTGCCAGCAGCCGCGTCACGGGCTATGGCTACACCTTC.